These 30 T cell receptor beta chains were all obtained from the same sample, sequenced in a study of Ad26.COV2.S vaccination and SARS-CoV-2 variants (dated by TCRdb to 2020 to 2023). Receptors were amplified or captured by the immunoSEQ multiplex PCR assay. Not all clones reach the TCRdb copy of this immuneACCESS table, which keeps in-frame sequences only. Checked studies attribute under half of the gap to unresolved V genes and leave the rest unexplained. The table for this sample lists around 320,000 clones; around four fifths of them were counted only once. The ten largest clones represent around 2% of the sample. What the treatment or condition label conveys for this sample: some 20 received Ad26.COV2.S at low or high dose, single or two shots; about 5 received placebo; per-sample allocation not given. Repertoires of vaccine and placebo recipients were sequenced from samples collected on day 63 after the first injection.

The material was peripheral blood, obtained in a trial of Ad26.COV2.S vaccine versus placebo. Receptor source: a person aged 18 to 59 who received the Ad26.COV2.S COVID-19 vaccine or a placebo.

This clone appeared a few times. The CDR3 sequence is CASGGGERSYNEQFF. CDR3 in DNA: TGTGCCAGCGGCGGGGGTGAGAGATCCTACAATGAGCAGTTCTTC. The rearrangement links TRBV18 to TRBJ2-1; 7 positions agree with TRBD2. V trimming: 8 bases; J trimming: 1 base; junction bases outside the gene matches: 8. Germline CDR1 reads KGHSH; CDR2 reads LQKENI. This CDR3 comprises 15 residues.

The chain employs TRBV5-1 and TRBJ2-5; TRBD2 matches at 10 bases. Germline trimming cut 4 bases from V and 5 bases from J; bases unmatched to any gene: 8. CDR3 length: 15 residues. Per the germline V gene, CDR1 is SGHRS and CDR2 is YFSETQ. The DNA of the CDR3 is TGCGCCAGCAGCACTGCAGCGGGGGGGCTTGAGACCCAGTACTTC. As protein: CASSTAAGGLETQYF.

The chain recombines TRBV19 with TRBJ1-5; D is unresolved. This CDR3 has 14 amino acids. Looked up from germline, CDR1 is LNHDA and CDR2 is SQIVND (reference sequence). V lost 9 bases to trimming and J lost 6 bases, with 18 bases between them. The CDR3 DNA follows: TGTGCCAGGCCGAAGGTAATAATGCGTCAGCCCCAGCATTTT. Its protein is CARPKVIMRQPQHF.

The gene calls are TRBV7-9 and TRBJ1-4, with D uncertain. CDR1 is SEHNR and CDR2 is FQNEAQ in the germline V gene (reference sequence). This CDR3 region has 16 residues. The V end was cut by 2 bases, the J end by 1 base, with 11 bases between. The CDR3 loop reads CASSLLDWGTNEKLFF. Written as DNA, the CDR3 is TGTGCCAGCAGCTTACTGGATTGGGGAACTAATGAAAAACTGTTTTTT. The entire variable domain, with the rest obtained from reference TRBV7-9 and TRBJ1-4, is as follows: DTGVSQNPRHKITKRGQNVTFRCDPISEHNRLYWYRQTLGQGPEFLTYFQNEAQLEKSRLLSDRFSAERPKGSFSTLEIQRTEQGDSAMYLCASSLLDWGTNEKLFFGSGTQLSVL.

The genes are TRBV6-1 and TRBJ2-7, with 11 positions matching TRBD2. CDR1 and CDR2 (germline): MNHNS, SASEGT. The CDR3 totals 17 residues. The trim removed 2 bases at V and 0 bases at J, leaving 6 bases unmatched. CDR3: CASSELAGGLSSYEQYF. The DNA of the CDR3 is TGTGCCAGCAGTGAACTAGCGGGGGGCCTTAGCTCCTACGAGCAGTACTTC.

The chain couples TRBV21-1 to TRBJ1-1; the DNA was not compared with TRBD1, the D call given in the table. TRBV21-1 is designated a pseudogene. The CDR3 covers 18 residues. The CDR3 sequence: CASNVFRDRGWWYTEAFF. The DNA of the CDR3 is TGTGCCAGCAACGTATTTCGGGACAGGGGATGGTGGTACACTGAAGCTTTCTTT.

CDR3 sequence reads: CASSLGVAEFTDTQYF. CDR3 nucleotides: TGTGCCAGCAGCTTAGGGGTAGCTGAGTTCACAGATACGCAGTATTTT. The rearrangement links TRBV11-3 to TRBJ2-3, with D unclear. Germline CDR1 is SGHNT and CDR2 is YENEEA. The CDR3 length is 16 residues. The V end lost 1 base, the J end lost 2 bases, and 13 bases lay between the germline ends.

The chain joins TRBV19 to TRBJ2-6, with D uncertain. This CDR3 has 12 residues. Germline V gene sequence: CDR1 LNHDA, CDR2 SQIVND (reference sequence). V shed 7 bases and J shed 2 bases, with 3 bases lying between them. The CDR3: CASTAGANVLTF. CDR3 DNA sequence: TGTGCCAGTACCGCTGGGGCCAACGTCCTGACTTTC.

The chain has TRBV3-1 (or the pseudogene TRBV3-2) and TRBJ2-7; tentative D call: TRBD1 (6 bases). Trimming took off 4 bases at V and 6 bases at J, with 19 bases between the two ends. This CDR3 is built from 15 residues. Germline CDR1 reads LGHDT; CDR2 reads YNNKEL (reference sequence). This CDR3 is CASSPRQALRGEQYF. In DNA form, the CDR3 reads TGTGCCAGCAGCCCACGACAGGCCCTTCGGGGCGAGCAGTACTTC.

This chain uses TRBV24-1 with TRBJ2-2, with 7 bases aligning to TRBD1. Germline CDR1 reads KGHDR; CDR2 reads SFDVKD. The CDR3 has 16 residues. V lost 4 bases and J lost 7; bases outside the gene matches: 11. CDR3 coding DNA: TGTGCCACCAGTGACCACCGACAGGGTTTTGGCGGGGAGCTGTTTTTT. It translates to CATSDHRQGFGGELFF.

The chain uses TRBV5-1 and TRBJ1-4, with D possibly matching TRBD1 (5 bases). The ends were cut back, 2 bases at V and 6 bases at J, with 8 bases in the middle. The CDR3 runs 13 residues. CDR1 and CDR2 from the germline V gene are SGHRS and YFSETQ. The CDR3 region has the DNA TGCGCCAGCAGCTTTGTGACAGATGAAAAACTGTTTTTT. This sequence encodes CASSFVTDEKLFF.

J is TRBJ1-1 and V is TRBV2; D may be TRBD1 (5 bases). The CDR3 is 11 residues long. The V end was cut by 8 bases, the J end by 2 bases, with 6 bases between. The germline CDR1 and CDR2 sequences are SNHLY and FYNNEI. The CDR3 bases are TGTGCCAGCTGGACAAACACTGAAGCTTTCTTT. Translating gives CASWTNTEAFF.

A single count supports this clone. The CDR3 DNA sequence: TGTGCCAGCAGCGCAACGGACTTATCCACAGATACGCAGTATTTT. Amino acid sequence: CASSATDLSTDTQYF. This chain joins TRBV9 and TRBJ2-3; weak D call: TRBD2 (5 bases). The CDR3 covers 15 residues. The germline gives CDR1 SGDLS, CDR2 YYNGEE. With 3 bases removed from V and 2 bases from J, the gap between germline ends came to 13 bases.

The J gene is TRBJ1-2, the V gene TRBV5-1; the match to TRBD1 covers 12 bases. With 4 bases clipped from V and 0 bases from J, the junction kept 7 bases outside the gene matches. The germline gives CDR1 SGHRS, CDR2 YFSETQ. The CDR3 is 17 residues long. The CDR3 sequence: CASSPGDRGPTNYGYTF. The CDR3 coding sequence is TGCGCCAGCAGCCCCGGGGACAGGGGGCCTACTAACTATGGCTACACCTTC.

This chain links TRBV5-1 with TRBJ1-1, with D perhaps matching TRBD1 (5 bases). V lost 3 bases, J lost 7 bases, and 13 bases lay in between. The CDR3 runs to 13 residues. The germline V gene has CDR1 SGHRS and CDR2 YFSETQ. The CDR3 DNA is TGCGCCAGCAGCTCCGTCCAGACAGATGAAGCTTTCTTT. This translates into CASSSVQTDEAFF.

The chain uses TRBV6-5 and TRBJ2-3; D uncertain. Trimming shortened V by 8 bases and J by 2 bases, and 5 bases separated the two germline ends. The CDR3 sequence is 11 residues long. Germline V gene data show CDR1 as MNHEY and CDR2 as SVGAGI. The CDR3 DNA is TGTGCCAGCTCGACCACAGATACGCAGTATTTT. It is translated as CASSTTDTQYF.

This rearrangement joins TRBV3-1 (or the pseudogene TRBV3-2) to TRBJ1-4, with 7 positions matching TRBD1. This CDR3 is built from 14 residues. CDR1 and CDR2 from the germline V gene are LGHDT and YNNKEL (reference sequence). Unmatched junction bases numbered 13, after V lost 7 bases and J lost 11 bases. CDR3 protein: CASIPNRGNRKLFF. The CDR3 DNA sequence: TGTGCCAGCATTCCCAACAGGGGTAATAGGAAACTGTTTTTT.

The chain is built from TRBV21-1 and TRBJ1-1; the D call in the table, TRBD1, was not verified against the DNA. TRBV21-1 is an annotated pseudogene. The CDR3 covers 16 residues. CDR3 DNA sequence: TGTGCCAGCAGCAAAGAAGGGGACAGGGGGAACACTGAAGCTTTCTTT. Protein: CASSKEGDRGNTEAFF.

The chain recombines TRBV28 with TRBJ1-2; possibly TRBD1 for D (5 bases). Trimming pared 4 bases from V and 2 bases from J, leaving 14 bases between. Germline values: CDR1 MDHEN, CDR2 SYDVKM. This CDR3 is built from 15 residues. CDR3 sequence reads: CASSSGGRGNYGYTF. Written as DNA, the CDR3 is TGTGCCAGCAGTTCAGGTGGAAGGGGAAACTATGGCTACACCTTC.

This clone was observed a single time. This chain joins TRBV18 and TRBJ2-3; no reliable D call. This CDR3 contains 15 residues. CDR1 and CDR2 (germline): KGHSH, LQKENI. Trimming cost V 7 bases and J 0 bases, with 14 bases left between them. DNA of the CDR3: TGTGCCAGCTTCACCCCGGCGGACAGCACAGATACGCAGTATTTT. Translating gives CASFTPADSTDTQYF.

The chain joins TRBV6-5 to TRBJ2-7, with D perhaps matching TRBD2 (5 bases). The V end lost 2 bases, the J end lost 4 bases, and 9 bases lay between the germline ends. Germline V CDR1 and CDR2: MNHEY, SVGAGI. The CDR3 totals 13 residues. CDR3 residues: CASSYVSGYEQYF. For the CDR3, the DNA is TGTGCCAGCAGTTACGTCAGCGGTTACGAGCAGTACTTC.

The CDR3 coding sequence is TGTGCCAGCAGCTTCGACGGGACAGGACATCAAGAGACCCAGTACTTC. This encodes CASSFDGTGHQETQYF. The chain is built from TRBV11-3 and TRBJ2-5; 8 bases are a match to TRBD1. Germline values: CDR1 SGHNT, CDR2 YENEEA. The CDR3 has 16 amino acids. After removal of 3 bases from V and 2 bases from J, the junction contained 8 bases not matched to a gene. Combining the CDR3 with reference TRBV11-3 and TRBJ2-5 gives the whole variable domain EAGVVQSPRYKIIEKKQPVAFWCNPISGHNTLYWYLQNLGQGPELLIRYENEEAVDDSQLPKDRFSAERLKGVDSTLKIQPAELGDSAVYLCASSFDGTGHQETQYFGPGTRLLVL.

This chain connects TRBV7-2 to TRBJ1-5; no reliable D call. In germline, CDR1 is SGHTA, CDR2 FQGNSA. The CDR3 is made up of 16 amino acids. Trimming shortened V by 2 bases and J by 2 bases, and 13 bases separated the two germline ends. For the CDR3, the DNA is TGTGCCAGCAGCTTACGATGGGAGATAGGCAATCAGCCCCAGCATTTT. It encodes CASSLRWEIGNQPQHF.

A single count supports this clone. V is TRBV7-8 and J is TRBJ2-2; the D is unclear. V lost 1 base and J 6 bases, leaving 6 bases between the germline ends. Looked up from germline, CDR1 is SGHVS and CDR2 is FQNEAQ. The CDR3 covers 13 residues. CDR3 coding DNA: TGTGCCAGCAGCTTAGTGGACCCCGGGGAGCTGTTTTTT. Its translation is CASSLVDPGELFF. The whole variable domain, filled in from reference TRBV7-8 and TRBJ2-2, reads GAGVSQSPRYKVAKRGQDVALRCDPISGHVSLFWYQQALGQGPEFLTYFQNEAQLDKSGLPSDRFFAERPEGSVSTLKIQRTQQEDSAVYLCASSLVDPGELFFGEGSRLTVL.

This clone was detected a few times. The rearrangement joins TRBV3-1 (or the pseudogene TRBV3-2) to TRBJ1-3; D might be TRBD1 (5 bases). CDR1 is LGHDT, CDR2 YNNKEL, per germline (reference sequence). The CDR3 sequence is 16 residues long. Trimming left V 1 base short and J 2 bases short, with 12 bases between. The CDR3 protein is CASSQGRGTTGNTIYF. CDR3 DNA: TGTGCCAGCAGCCAAGGACGGGGGACCACTGGAAACACCATATATTTT.

The CDR3, as DNA: TGTGCCAGCAGCTTAGATACGAGCGGGGGTTACAATGAGCAGTTCTTC. It translates to CASSLDTSGGYNEQFF. The V gene is TRBV11-3, the J gene TRBJ2-1; 8 positions agree with TRBD2. Unmatched junction bases numbered 5, after V lost 0 bases and J lost 4 bases. The CDR3 length is 16 residues. In germline, CDR1 is SGHNT, CDR2 YENEEA.

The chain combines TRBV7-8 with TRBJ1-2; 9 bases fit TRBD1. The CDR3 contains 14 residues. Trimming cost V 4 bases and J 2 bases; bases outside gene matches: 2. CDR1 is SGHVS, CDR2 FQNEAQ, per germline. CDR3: CASSSTGGNYGYTF. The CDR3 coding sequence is TGTGCCAGCAGCTCAACAGGGGGCAACTATGGCTACACCTTC.

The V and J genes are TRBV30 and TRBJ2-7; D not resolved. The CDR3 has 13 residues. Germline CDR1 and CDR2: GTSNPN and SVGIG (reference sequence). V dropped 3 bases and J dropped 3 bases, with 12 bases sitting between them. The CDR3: CAWSPLGLYEQYF. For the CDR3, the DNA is TGTGCCTGGAGCCCATTGGGTCTCTACGAGCAGTACTTC.

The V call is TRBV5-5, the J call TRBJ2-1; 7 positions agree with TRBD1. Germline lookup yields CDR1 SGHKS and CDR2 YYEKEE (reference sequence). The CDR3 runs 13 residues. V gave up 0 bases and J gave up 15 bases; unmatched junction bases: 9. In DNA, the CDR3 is TGTGCCAGCAGCTTGGCATGGACAGGCTGGGGGTTCTTC. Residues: CASSLAWTGWGFF.

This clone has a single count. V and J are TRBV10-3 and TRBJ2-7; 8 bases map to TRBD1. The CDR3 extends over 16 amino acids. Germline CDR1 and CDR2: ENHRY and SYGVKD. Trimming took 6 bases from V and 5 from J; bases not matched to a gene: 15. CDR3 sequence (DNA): TGTGCCATCAGCCTTCTCCCCGGCCAGGGGGCTCACGAGCAGTACTTC. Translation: CAISLLPGQGAHEQYF.